The present TCR beta chain was sequenced within a study of blood T cell repertoires in COVID-19 (dated by TCRdb to the early 2020s). Describing the broader study: Collaborator samples came from the United States, Italy and Spain and covered acute and convalescent phases of COVID-19. The prospective study material was composed of cDNA or gDNA derived from T cells, B-cell-depleted T cells, or PBMCs. Subjects who had been exposed to COVID-19, were actively infected with it, or had recovered from it provided the deeply sampled blood TCRbeta repertoires that made up the dataset. A freely available public database, intended as a resource for researchers studying the immune response to SARS-CoV-2, is where the repertoires were released. Samples were obtained from the ongoing ImmuneRACE study (first 160 participants) and from about 1,300 subjects provided by 6 global collaborators. Nearly every sample came with metadata listing a de-identified subject ID, COVID-19 status, age in years and sex. Where HLA class I and class II types were available, the types were taken from metadata supplied by the sample provider, not from assay-based typing. Overall study outcomes, separate from this receptor: How much clinical and demographic metadata was included differed by source and by participant, and the metadata was provided uncurated.

Trimming accounts for 4 bases at V and 9 bases at J, while the number of junction bases matched to no gene is 8. The CDR3 has 15 amino acids, counting the end cysteine and phenylalanine. Just CDR3 DNA is preserved here, 45 bases in frame from base 1. Reading the germline V gene gives CDR1 MDHEN and CDR2 SYDVKM. Each collaborating institution followed its own protocols to collect whole blood in K2EDTA tubes. For TCRbeta analysis, collaborator samples were shipped as frozen whole blood, as isolated PBMCs, or as DNA extracted from either sample type. TCRbeta CDR3 regions were amplified from genomic DNA using the immunoSEQ Assay, a bias-controlled multiplex PCR. Per the original workflow: Nucleated cell counts per sample were estimated from amplification of reference gene primers within the assay. To quantify the absolute abundance of each unique TCRbeta CDR3 rearrangement, sequence reads were collapsed and filtered. Productive Simpson clonality was computed per sample as the square root of Simpson's diversity index over productive rearrangements. This is the immuneACCESS table as TCRdb keeps it, with only in-frame sequences that have V and J called. A part of the clones is gone; compared with another copy, unresolved V genes explain less than half, and the rest is unexplained. The V and J calls and clone size were taken over from that table, and D and trimming were inferred from the DNA. This sample has 150,000 to 200,000 clones in its table, and just over 85% of those were observed once. Of the sample, more than 7.5% falls within the top ten clones.

With regard to this clone: Its target antigen remains unknown. One base away there is no much larger clone; base qualities are not given.

The TCR sequence derives from a middle-aged man with active or convalescent COVID-19. The chain joins TRBV28 to TRBJ1-6, with 8 central nucleotides matching TRBD1. Sequences were obtained from peripheral blood. The CDR3 region reads CASSSAGTGISPLHF. The DNA sequence reads TGTGCCAGCAGTTCCGCCGGGACAGGTATTTCACCCCTCCACTTT.